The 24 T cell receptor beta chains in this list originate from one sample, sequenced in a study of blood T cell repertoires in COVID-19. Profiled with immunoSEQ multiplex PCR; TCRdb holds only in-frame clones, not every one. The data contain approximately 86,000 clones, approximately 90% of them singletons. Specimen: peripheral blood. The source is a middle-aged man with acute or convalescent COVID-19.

The CDR3 protein is CASSGGQGAQYF. The CDR3 DNA sequence: TGTGCCAGCAGCGGGGGACAGGGAGCGCAGTATTTT. The V call is TRBV2, the J call TRBJ2-3, with 9 bases that match TRBD1. In germline, CDR1 is SNHLY, CDR2 FYNNEI. This CDR3 is 12 amino acids long. J lost 10 bases, V lost 6 bases, and 5 bases had no gene match.

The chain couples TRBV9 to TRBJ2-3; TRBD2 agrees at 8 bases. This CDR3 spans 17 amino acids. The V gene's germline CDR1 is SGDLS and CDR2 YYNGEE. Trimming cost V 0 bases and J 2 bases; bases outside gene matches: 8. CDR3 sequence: CASSVAPAGALTDTQYF. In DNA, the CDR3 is TGTGCCAGCAGCGTAGCTCCAGCGGGGGCCCTCACAGATACGCAGTATTTT.

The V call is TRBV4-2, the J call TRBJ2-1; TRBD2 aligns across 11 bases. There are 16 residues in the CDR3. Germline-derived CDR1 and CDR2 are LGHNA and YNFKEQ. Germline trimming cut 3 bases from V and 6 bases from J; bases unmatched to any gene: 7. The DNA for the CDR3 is TGTGCCAGCAGCCAGCTAACTAGCGGGGGCTCCAATGAGCAGTTCTTC. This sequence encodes CASSQLTSGGSNEQFF.

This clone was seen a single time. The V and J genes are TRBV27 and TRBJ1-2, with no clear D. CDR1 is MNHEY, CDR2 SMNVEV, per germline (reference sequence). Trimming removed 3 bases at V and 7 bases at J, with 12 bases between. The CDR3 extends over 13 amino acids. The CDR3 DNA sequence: TGTGCCAGCAGTTTGTCGGCCCCGGGTGGCTACACCTTC. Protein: CASSLSAPGGYTF.

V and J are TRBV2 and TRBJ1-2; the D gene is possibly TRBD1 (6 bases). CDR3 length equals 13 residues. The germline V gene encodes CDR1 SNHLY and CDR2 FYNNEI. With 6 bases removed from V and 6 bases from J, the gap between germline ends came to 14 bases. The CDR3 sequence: CASRDDRPNGYTF. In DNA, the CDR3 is TGTGCCAGCAGAGATGACAGGCCCAATGGCTACACCTTC.

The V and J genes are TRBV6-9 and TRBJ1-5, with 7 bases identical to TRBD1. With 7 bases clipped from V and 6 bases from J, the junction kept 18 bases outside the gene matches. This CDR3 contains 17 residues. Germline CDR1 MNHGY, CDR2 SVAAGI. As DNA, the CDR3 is TGTGCCAGCACGAGAGGGGGCTCGAGTTTAGTTGGTCAGCCCCAGCATTTT. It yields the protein CASTRGGSSLVGQPQHF.

In DNA, the CDR3 is TGTGCCAGCAGTTTTACCTCCTCGGTATCTAGCGGGAGGCCCAGAGAGCAGTTCTTC. Translation: CASSFTSSVSSGRPREQFF. The chain links TRBV27 to TRBJ2-1; 11 nucleotides line up with TRBD2. Germline V lookup: CDR1 MNHEY, CDR2 SMNVEV (reference sequence). Losses at the gene ends were 3 bases for V and 10 bases for J; bases not matched to a gene: 20. The CDR3 totals 19 residues.

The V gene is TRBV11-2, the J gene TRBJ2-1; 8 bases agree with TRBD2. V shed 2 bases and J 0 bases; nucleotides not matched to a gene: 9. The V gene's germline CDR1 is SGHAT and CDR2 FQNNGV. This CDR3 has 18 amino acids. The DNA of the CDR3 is TGTGCCAGCAGCTTATTTCTCATAGCGGGGCGCTCCTACAATGAGCAGTTCTTC. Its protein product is CASSLFLIAGRSYNEQFF.

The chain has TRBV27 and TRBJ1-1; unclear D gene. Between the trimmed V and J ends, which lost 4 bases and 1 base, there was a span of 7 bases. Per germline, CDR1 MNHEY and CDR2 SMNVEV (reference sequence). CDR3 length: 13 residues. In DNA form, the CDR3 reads TGTGCCAGCAGTTCGCAGGCGAACACTGAAGCTTTCTTT. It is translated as CASSSQANTEAFF.

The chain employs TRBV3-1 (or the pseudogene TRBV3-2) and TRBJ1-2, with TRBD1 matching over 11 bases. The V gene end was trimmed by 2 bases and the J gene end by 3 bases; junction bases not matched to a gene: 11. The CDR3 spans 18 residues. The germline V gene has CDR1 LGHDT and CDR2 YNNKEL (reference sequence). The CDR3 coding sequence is TGTGCCAGCAGCCAACTCCGGGACAGGGGGTCTGTTGACTATGGCTACACCTTC. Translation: CASSQLRDRGSVDYGYTF.

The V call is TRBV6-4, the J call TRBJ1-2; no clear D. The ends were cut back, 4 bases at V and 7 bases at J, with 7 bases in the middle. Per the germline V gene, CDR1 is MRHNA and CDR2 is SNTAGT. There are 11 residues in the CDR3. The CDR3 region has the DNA TGTGCCAGCAGTGCCGGGTCTGGCTACACCTTC. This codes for CASSAGSGYTF.

This chain's CDR3 is CASREGAPGYTF. DNA for the CDR3: TGTGCCAGCAGGGAGGGGGCGCCTGGCTACACCTTC. This chain connects TRBV28 to TRBJ1-2; 7 positions match TRBD1. This CDR3 has 12 residues. The V and J ends lost 6 bases and 7 bases, in that order; junction bases with no gene match: 5. Germline CDR1 reads MDHEN; CDR2 reads SYDVKM.

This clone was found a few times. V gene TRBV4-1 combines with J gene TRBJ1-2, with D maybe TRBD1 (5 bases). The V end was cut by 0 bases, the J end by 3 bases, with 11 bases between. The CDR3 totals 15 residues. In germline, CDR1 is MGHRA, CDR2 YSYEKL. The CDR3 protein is CASSQETRVHYGYTF. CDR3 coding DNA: TGCGCCAGCAGCCAAGAAACCAGGGTGCACTATGGCTACACCTTC.

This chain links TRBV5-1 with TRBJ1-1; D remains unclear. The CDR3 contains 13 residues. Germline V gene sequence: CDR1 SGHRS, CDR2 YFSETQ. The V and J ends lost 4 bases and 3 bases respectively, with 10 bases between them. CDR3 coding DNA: TGCGCCAGCAGCCCTTTCGGGGACACTGAAGCTTTCTTT. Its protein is CASSPFGDTEAFF.

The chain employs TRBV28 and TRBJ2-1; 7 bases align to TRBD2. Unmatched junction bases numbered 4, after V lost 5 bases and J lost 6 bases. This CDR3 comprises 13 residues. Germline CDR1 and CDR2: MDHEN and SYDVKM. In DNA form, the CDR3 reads TGTGCCAGCAGTAGCGGGGCATTCAATGAGCAGTTCTTC. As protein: CASSSGAFNEQFF.

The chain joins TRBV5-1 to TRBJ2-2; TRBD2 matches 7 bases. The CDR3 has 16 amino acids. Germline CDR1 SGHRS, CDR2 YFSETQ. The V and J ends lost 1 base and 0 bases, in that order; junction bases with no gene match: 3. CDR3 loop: CASSLSGGANTGELFF. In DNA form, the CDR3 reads TGCGCCAGCAGCTTGTCTGGGGGGGCGAACACCGGGGAGCTGTTTTTT.

The CDR3 nucleotides are TGTGCCACCAGCGCGAAGTCATCCGGGGAGCTGTTTTTT. This gives the protein CATSAKSSGELFF. The chain couples TRBV15 to TRBJ2-2; D call uncertain. V lost 5 bases to trimming and J lost 6 bases, with 10 bases between them. This CDR3 is 13 amino acids long. The germline gives CDR1 LNHNV, CDR2 YYDKDF (reference sequence).

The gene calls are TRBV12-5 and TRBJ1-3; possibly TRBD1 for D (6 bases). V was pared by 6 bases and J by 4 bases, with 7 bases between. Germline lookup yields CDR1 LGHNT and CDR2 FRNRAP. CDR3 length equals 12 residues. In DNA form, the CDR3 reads TGTGCTAGTGGGGGGGCCGGAAACACCATATATTTT. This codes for CASGGAGNTIYF.

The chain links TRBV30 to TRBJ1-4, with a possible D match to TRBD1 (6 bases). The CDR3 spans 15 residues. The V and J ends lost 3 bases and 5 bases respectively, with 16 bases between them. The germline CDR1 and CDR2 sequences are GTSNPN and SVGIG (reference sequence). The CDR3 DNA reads TGTGCCTGGAGCCACCAGAACAGGGAGAATGAAAAACTGTTTTTT. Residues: CAWSHQNRENEKLFF.

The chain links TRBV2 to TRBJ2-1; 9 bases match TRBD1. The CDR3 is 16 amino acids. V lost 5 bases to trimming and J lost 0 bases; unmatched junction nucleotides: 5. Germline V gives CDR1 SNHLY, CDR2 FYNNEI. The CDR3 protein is CASSSGQGFSYNEQFF. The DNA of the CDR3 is TGTGCCAGCAGTTCGGGACAGGGATTCTCCTACAATGAGCAGTTCTTC.

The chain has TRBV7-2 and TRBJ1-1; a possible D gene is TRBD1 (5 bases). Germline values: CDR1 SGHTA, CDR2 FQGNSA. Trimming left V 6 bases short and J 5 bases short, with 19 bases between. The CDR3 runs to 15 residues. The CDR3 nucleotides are TGTGCCAGCAGAGCCAGCACAGGCAAGGAGACTGAAGCTTTCTTT. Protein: CASRASTGKETEAFF.

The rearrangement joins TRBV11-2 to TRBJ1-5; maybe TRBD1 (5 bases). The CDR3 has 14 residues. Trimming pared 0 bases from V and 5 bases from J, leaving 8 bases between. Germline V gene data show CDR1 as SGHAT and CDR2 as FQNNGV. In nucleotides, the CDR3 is TGTGCCAGCAGCTTAGATCCGACAGATCAGCCCCAGCATTTT. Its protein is CASSLDPTDQPQHF. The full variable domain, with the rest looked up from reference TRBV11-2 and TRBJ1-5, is EAGVAQSPRYKIIEKRQSVAFWCNPISGHATLYWYQQILGQGPKLLIQFQNNGVVDDSQLPKDRFSAERLKGVDSTLKIQPAKLEDSAVYLCASSLDPTDQPQHFGDGTRLSIL.

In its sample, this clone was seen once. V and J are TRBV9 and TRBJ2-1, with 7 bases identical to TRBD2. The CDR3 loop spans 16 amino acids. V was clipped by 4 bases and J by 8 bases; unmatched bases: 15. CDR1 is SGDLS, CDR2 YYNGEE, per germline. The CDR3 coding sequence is TGTGCCAGCAGCCCTACCGGGAGCGGGGTTCCCTATGAGCAGTTCTTC. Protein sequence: CASSPTGSGVPYEQFF.

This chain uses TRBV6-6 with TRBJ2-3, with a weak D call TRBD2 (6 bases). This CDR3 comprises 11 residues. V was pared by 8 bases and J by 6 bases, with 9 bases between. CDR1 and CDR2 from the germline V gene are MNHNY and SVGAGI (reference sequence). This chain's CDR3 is CASGSGDTQYF. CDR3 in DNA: TGTGCCAGCGGGAGCGGGGATACGCAGTATTTT.